A selection of T cell receptor beta chains follows, all from one sample in a study of T cell responses to AZD1222 COVID-19 vaccine. This table comes from immunoSEQ multiplex PCR, and its TCRdb copy is limited to in-frame clones, with some not included. In the table there are some 140,000 clones, 91% of which are singletons. This material consisted of peripheral blood, taken 28 days after the second AZD1222 dose. The receptor set was obtained from an adult who received the AZD1222 COVID-19 vaccine. The CDR3 runs from the conserved cysteine through the conserved F or W. A D gene is named only where the DNA matches it firmly. Expanded clones are given a class, and other clones once, few, many or no size at all.

NA	TRBD2	TRBV27	TRBJ2-1	CASTLAGGYNEQFF	TGTGCCAGCACCCTAGCGGGGGGTTACAATGAGCAGTTCTTC
NA	NA	TRBV18	TRBJ1-4	CASSPTANEKLFF	TGTGCCAGCTCCCCGACAGCGAATGAAAAACTGTTTTTT
NA	NA	TRBV5-1	TRBJ1-2	CASSLGAETNYGYTF	TGCGCCAGCAGCTTGGGGGCAGAAACTAACTATGGCTACACCTTC
NA	NA	TRBV29-1	TRBJ1-2	CSALTLQNFGYTF	TGCAGCGCCCTCACCCTACAGAACTTCGGCTACACCTTC
NA	NA	TRBV5-5	TRBJ2-7	CASSLAPASHSNIYEQYF	TGTGCCAGCAGCTTGGCCCCAGCCAGCCATAGTAACATATACGAGCAGTACTTC
NA	TRBD2	TRBV19	TRBJ2-1	CASSQLAGSYNEQFF	TGTGCCAGTAGCCAACTAGCGGGCTCCTACAATGAGCAGTTCTTC
NA	TRBD1	TRBV11-2	TRBJ1-1	CASSPQGGGEAFF	TGTGCCAGCAGCCCCCAGGGAGGGGGCGAAGCTTTCTTT
NA	NA	TRBV30	TRBJ1-4	CAWSGEGEKLFF	TGTGCCTGGTCGGGGGAGGGTGAAAAACTGTTTTTT
NA	NA	TRBV6-5	TRBJ1-2	CASTLRGVGGYTF	TGTGCCAGCACTCTAAGGGGGGTCGGTGGCTACACCTTC
NA	NA	TRBV6-2/TRBV6-3	TRBJ1-5	CASSYSDTNQPQHF	TGTGCCAGCAGTTACTCAGACACCAATCAGCCCCAGCATTTT
NA	NA	TRBV19	TRBJ2-2	CASSTWNTGELFF	TGTGCCAGTAGTACATGGAACACCGGGGAGCTGTTTTTT
NA	NA	TRBV6-2/TRBV6-3	TRBJ1-2	CASSYPQTGGYTF	TGTGCCAGCAGTTACCCGCAGACGGGTGGCTACACCTTC
NA	NA	TRBV19	TRBJ2-2	CASNIGVDTGELFF	TGTGCCAGTAATATTGGGGTGGACACCGGGGAGCTGTTTTTT
NA	TRBD2	TRBV9	TRBJ2-1	CASSTRSGDSYNEQFF	TGTGCCAGCAGCACCCGTAGCGGGGACTCCTACAATGAGCAGTTCTTC
NA	TRBD1	TRBV6-5	TRBJ1-2	CASSYSPTGEGYTF	TGTGCCAGCAGTTACTCACCGACAGGGGAAGGCTACACCTTC
NA	TRBD1	TRBV6-2/TRBV6-3	TRBJ2-3	CASSARGTGGTDTQYF	TGTGCCAGCAGCGCCCGCGGGACAGGGGGCACAGATACGCAGTATTTT
NA	TRBD1	TRBV18	TRBJ1-3	CASSPDRERFLGNTIYF	TGTGCCAGCTCACCAGACAGGGAACGGTTTCTTGGAAACACCATATATTTT
NA	TRBD1	TRBV2	TRBJ1-4	CASSEPRGPEKLFF	TGTGCCAGCAGTGAACCCAGGGGGCCCGAAAAACTGTTTTTT
NA	NA	TRBV18	TRBJ1-3	CASSPQENTIYF	TGTGCCAGCTCACCCCAGGAAAACACCATATATTTT
NA	NA	TRBV29-1	TRBJ1-2	CSVGPQLGDGYGYTF	TGCAGCGTTGGTCCCCAACTAGGGGATGGGTATGGCTACACCTTC
NA	NA	TRBV6-6	TRBJ1-1	CASSPGLQVNTEAFF	TGTGCCAGCAGCCCCGGGTTGCAGGTGAACACTGAAGCTTTCTTT
NA	TRBD1	TRBV11-1	TRBJ2-1	CASSPRQGPNEQFF	TGTGCCAGCAGTCCGAGACAGGGTCCAAATGAGCAGTTCTTC
few	TRBD1	TRBV6-1	TRBJ1-5	CASSEEGQGGQPQHF	TGTGCCAGCAGTGAAGAGGGACAGGGAGGTCAGCCCCAGCATTTT
NA	TRBD2	TRBV4-3	TRBJ2-5	CASSQDLTGLQETQYF	TGCGCCAGCAGCCAAGATTTAACGGGACTACAAGAGACCCAGTACTTC
NA	NA	TRBV6-2/TRBV6-3	TRBJ1-6	CASSQTNNSPLHF	TGTGCCAGCAGTCAGACGAATAATTCACCCCTCCACTTT
NA	NA	TRBV19	TRBJ1-2	CASSLESLYGYTF	TGTGCCAGTAGCCTGGAGTCTCTTTATGGCTACACCTTC
NA	TRBD2	TRBV7-8	TRBJ2-7	CASRLAGGSYEQYF	TGTGCCAGCAGACTAGCGGGGGGCTCCTACGAGCAGTACTTC
NA	NA	TRBV18	TRBJ2-1	CASSPNNEQFF	TGTGCCAGCTCACCCAATAATGAGCAGTTCTTC
NA	NA	TRBV5-6	TRBJ1-2	CASSLPQVYGYTF	TGTGCCAGCAGCTTGCCGCAGGTCTATGGCTACACCTTC
once	NA	TRBV6-5	TRBJ2-5	CASRDAGTQETQYF	TGTGCCAGCAGAGACGCAGGGACCCAAGAGACCCAGTACTTC
once	NA	TRBV12-3/TRBV12-4	TRBJ1-1	CATIRVGSTEAFF	TGTGCCACCATCCGGGTGGGGAGCACTGAAGCTTTCTTT
once	NA	TRBV18	TRBJ1-1	CASSTGLLGTEAFF	TGTGCCAGCTCAACGGGACTCCTAGGCACTGAAGCTTTCTTT
NA	NA	TRBV6-5	TRBJ2-7	CASRGRGDHEQYF	TGTGCCAGCAGGGGGCGGGGAGACCACGAGCAGTACTTC
once	NA	TRBV11-3	TRBJ1-1	CASRKNKGGNTEAFF	TGTGCCAGTCGGAAGAACAAGGGCGGAAACACTGAAGCTTTCTTT
NA	NA	TRBV12-1	TRBJ2-3	CASSQDRDETDTQYF	TGTGCCAGCAGCCAGGACAGGGATGAGACAGATACGCAGTATTTT
NA	NA	TRBV19	TRBJ2-1	CASSINPGNEQFF	TGTGCCAGTAGTATAAACCCGGGCAATGAGCAGTTCTTC
NA	NA	TRBV19	TRBJ2-2	CASSITHTGELFF	TGTGCCAGTAGTATCACCCACACCGGGGAGCTGTTTTTT
few	TRBD1	TRBV7-2	TRBJ1-2	CASSLADRAGGYTF	TGTGCCAGCAGCTTAGCGGACAGGGCTGGCGGCTACACCTTC
NA	NA	TRBV3-1/TRBV3-2	TRBJ2-7	CASSPGPTYEQYF	TGTGCCAGCAGCCCGGGACCGACCTACGAGCAGTACTTC
NA	NA	TRBV4-3	TRBJ1-2	CASSQVAVANSYTF	TGCGCCAGCAGCCAAGTAGCAGTAGCGAATAGCTACACCTTC
NA	NA	TRBV5-8	TRBJ2-2	CASSLDFGSLTGELFF	TGTGCCAGCAGCCTGGATTTTGGTTCTTTGACCGGGGAGCTGTTTTTT
NA	NA	TRBV6-5	TRBJ1-1	CASSRVLSSEAFF	TGTGCCAGCAGCAGGGTTTTGTCTAGTGAAGCTTTCTTT
NA	TRBD2	TRBV30	TRBJ2-1	CAWIREFGLAGVGEQFF	TGTGCCTGGATTCGGGAGTTTGGACTAGCGGGAGTCGGTGAGCAGTTCTTC
NA	NA	TRBV12-3/TRBV12-4	TRBJ1-4	CASSFFEKLFF	TGTGCCAGCAGTTTTTTTGAAAAACTGTTTTTT
NA	NA	TRBV9	TRBJ2-1	CASSPQVFPYNEQFF	TGTGCCAGCAGCCCCCAAGTATTCCCCTACAATGAGCAGTTCTTC
NA	NA	TRBV4-2	TRBJ1-2	CASSQEGIEYGYTF	TGTGCCAGCAGCCAAGAAGGGATCGAATATGGCTACACCTTC
NA	NA	TRBV11-2	TRBJ2-5	CASSFSGQETQYF	TGTGCCAGCAGCTTCTCGGGACAAGAGACCCAGTACTTC
NA	NA	TRBV9	TRBJ1-1	CASSAGTPDTEAFF	TGTGCCAGCAGCGCCGGGACACCGGACACTGAAGCTTTCTTT
NA	NA	TRBV9	TRBJ2-1	CASSRSGAPYNEQFF	TGTGCCAGCAGCAGGTCCGGGGCCCCCTACAATGAGCAGTTCTTC
once	NA	TRBV2	TRBJ2-1	CASKPDYSSYNEQFF	TGTGCCAGCAAGCCGGACTACAGCTCCTACAATGAGCAGTTCTTC
NA	NA	TRBV11-2	TRBJ1-2	CASSLYGDYGYTF	TGTGCCAGCAGCTTGTACGGGGACTATGGCTACACCTTC
NA	NA	TRBV21-1	TRBJ2-3	CASSKGTCLTDTQYF	TGTGCCAGCAGCAAGGGGACTTGCCTCACAGATACGCAGTATTTT
NA	NA	TRBV28	TRBJ2-3	CASSLGDRTDTQYF	TGTGCCAGCAGTTTAGGGGATCGCACAGATACGCAGTATTTT
NA	NA	TRBV24-1	TRBJ1-1	CATSDTGTEAFF	TGTGCCACCAGTGACACCGGGACTGAAGCTTTCTTT